This T cell receptor beta chain was sequenced for a study of monozygotic twins with cystic fibrosis. Libraries were prepared by immunoSEQ multiplex PCR; TCRdb keeps only in-frame clonotypes and omits some of them. The sample includes 25,000 to 30,000 clones, around four fifths seen only once; the top ten take 0.8% to 1%. This clone showed up just a few times. Its antigen is unknown. Study observations and caveats: The repertoire was suggested to be naive-dominated, clonality median about 0.0095.

The germline gives CDR1 SNHLY, CDR2 FYNNEI. There are 14 residues in the CDR3. V was shortened by 6 bases and J by 1 base, with 12 bases between the two germline ends. This clonotype was obtained from a girl aged 2 to 9 with cystic fibrosis. The sequenced sample was blood. The chain links TRBV2 to TRBJ1-2; no reliable D call. The CDR3 DNA reads TGTGCCAGCAGCCAGTATAGCAGTAACTATGGCTACACCTTC. This codes for CASSQYSSNYGYTF.